This T cell receptor beta chain was captured in a study of blood T cell repertoires in COVID-19. Background on the study: There were acute and convalescent COVID-19 samples, and they came from the United States, Italy and Spain. T cells, B-cell-depleted T cells, or PBMCs provided the cDNA or gDNA that served as material.

Per the study methods: Counts of nucleated cells, estimated from reference gene primer amplification, were obtained. Some clones are missing from TCRdb's copy, which holds only in-frame ones; the method was immunoSEQ multiplex PCR. V, J and clone size are those of that table, while D and trimming were read from the DNA. The sample contains around 90,000 clones, around 90% of which appear only once. The germline gives CDR1 SGHNT, CDR2 YYREEE (reference sequence). The CDR3 covers 17 residues. J lost 5 bases, V lost 4 bases, and 13 bases had no gene match. The chain couples TRBV5-4 to TRBJ1-2; 11 positions agree with TRBD1. Sequenced sample: peripheral blood. The source is a male donor with acute or convalescent COVID-19. The CDR3 region has the DNA TGTGCCAGCAGCGAGGACAGGGGGCAGTGGGCAAATTATGGCTACACCTTC. Translating it yields CASSEDRGQWANYGYTF.